This T cell receptor beta chain was recorded in a study of blood T cell repertoires in COVID-19. For the study at large: In each case, the material was cDNA or gDNA derived from T cells, B-cell-depleted T cells, or PBMCs.

Germline values: CDR1 LGHDT, CDR2 YNNKEL (reference sequence). Trimming removed 8 bases at V and 0 bases at J, with 12 bases between. The CDR3 is 14 residues long. Participant reports of clinical history set cohort assignment. Authors' analysis steps: How many nucleated cells were present was estimated from reference gene primer amplification. Data came from immunoSEQ multiplex PCR; TCRdb stores just in-frame clones and leaves some out. For V, J and clone size, that table is used; D and trimming come from the DNA. The table shows about 280,000 clones, with 88% occurring only once. The TCR comes from a woman aged 55-75 years in a cohort exposed to, infected with or recovered from COVID-19 (not recorded which). V and J are TRBV3-1 (or the pseudogene TRBV3-2) and TRBJ2-3; the D is unclear. Sequenced input: PBMCs or T cells enriched from blood (not recorded which). The CDR3, as DNA: TGTGCCAGCGGCCGGGCGTCCAGCACAGATACGCAGTATTTT. Its translation: CASGRASSTDTQYF.